The rows below give T cell receptor beta chains drawn from one sample of a study of T cell responses to AZD1222 COVID-19 vaccine. Sequenced by immunoSEQ multiplex PCR; TCRdb stores in-frame clones only, minus some. This table holds 200,000 to 300,000 clones, approximately 93% found once. The material was peripheral blood, obtained on day 0 of AZD1222 vaccination. These receptors originate from an adult in good health. CDR3s include the opening cysteine and the closing phenylalanine or tryptophan. A D gene is named only where the DNA matches it firmly. Only some rows state a clone size, as once, few, many or a class for expanded clones.

d_gene | abundance | j_gene | v_gene | CDR3aa | CDR3nt
- | - | TRBJ1-5 | TRBV19 | CASSWGGNNQPQHF | TGTGCCAGTAGCTGGGGGGGGAACAATCAGCCCCAGCATTTT
TRBD2 | - | TRBJ2-7 | TRBV28 | CASSPTGLAGYEQYF | TGTGCCAGCAGCCCAACCGGACTAGCGGGGTACGAGCAGTACTTC
TRBD2 | once | TRBJ2-1 | TRBV9 | CASSGLGGGAEQFF | TGTGCCAGCAGCGGCCTCGGGGGGGGCGCTGAGCAGTTCTTC
- | - | TRBJ1-2 | TRBV6-5 | CASSYRRNYGYTF | TGTGCCAGCAGTTACCGGCGGAACTATGGCTACACCTTC
TRBD1 | - | TRBJ1-4 | TRBV4-3 | CASSPRGGLGEKLFF | TGCGCCAGCAGCCCCAGGGGGGGGCTGGGTGAAAAACTGTTTTTT
- | - | TRBJ2-5 | TRBV9 | CASSVRAQETQYF | TGTGCCAGCAGCGTTAGGGCTCAAGAGACCCAGTACTTC
TRBD1 | - | TRBJ1-1 | TRBV10-3 | CAIRSGQGSTEAFF | TGTGCCATTAGAAGCGGACAGGGGAGCACTGAAGCTTTCTTT
- | - | TRBJ1-3 | TRBV5-5 | CASSYSTGQLYF | TGTGCCAGCAGCTATTCGACAGGTCAGCTATATTTT
TRBD1 | - | TRBJ1-4 | TRBV28 | CASNRDRGKEKLFF | TGTGCCAGCAATAGGGACAGGGGAAAAGAAAAACTGTTTTTT
TRBD1 | - | TRBJ1-5 | TRBV24-1 | CATSDSSDRDQPQHF | TGTGCCACCAGTGATTCTTCGGACAGGGATCAGCCCCAGCATTTT
- | - | TRBJ1-2 | TRBV5-5 | CASSLVGYGYTF | TGTGCCAGCAGCTTGGTGGGCTATGGCTACACCTTC
- | - | TRBJ2-6 | TRBV5-1 | CASSLRPSGANVLTF | TGCGCCAGCAGCTTGAGACCTTCTGGGGCCAACGTCCTGACTTTC
- | - | TRBJ2-3 | TRBV10-3 | CAISVVDKRADTQYF | TGTGCCATCAGTGTTGTAGATAAGCGTGCAGATACGCAGTATTTT
- | - | TRBJ1-1 | TRBV28 | CASTSAVTEAFF | TGTGCCAGCACCTCGGCAGTCACTGAAGCTTTCTTT
- | - | TRBJ1-1 | TRBV19 | CASSNLFATEAFF | TGTGCCAGTAGTAACCTCTTTGCAACTGAAGCTTTCTTT
- | few | TRBJ2-5 | TRBV29-1 | CSVDQTGGQETQYF | TGCAGCGTTGACCAGACAGGAGGGCAAGAGACCCAGTACTTC
TRBD1 | - | TRBJ1-2 | TRBV25-1 | CASSAVVDRDYGYTF | TGTGCCAGCAGTGCCGTGGTGGACAGGGACTATGGCTACACCTTC
- | - | TRBJ1-2 | TRBV7-8 | CASSLAGQGGYTF | TGTGCCAGCAGCTTAGCAGGGCAGGGGGGCTACACCTTC
- | - | TRBJ1-2 | TRBV4-1 | CASSQGSGYGYTF | TGCGCCAGCAGCCAAGGATCGGGCTATGGCTACACCTTC
- | - | TRBJ2-2 | TRBV28 | CASSRGGNTGELFF | TGTGCCAGCAGTAGGGGGGGTAACACCGGGGAGCTGTTTTTT
- | - | TRBJ1-2 | TRBV12-3/TRBV12-4 | CASSLGLLYGYTF | TGTGCCAGCAGTCTGGGGCTTCTCTATGGCTACACCTTC
TRBD1 | - | TRBJ2-6 | TRBV4-2 | CASSTGAGANVLTF | TGTGCCAGCAGCACAGGGGCCGGGGCCAACGTCCTGACTTTC
- | - | TRBJ1-2 | TRBV27 | CASRINWVADGYTF | TGTGCCAGCAGGATCAACTGGGTTGCGGATGGCTACACCTTC
- | once | TRBJ1-1 | TRBV14 | CASSPPWAEAFF | TGTGCCAGCAGCCCCCCGTGGGCTGAAGCTTTCTTT
- | - | TRBJ2-7 | TRBV6-2/TRBV6-3 | CASSYSGWSSYEQYF | TGTGCCAGCAGTTACTCGGGGTGGAGCTCCTACGAGCAGTACTTC
- | - | TRBJ1-6 | TRBV2 | CASLRSLSMSPLHF | TGTGCCAGTCTGCGGAGCTTATCAATGTCACCCCTCCACTTT
TRBD1 | - | TRBJ1-6 | TRBV19 | CASRKTGVNSPLHF | TGTGCCAGTAGGAAGACAGGGGTAAATTCACCCCTCCACTTT
TRBD1 | - | TRBJ1-2 | TRBV6-5 | CASSLQGGPPGGYTF | TGTGCCAGCAGTCTACAGGGGGGTCCGCCGGGTGGCTACACCTTC
- | - | TRBJ1-2 | TRBV6-5 | CASSLRLGGLGYTF | TGTGCCAGCAGTTTAAGGCTAGGGGGGCTTGGCTACACCTTC
- | once | TRBJ2-1 | TRBV5-1 | CASSLGEPAYNEQFF | TGCGCCAGCAGCTTGGGGGAGCCGGCCTACAATGAGCAGTTCTTC
- | - | TRBJ2-3 | TRBV9 | CASSNTDTQYF | TGTGCCAGCAGCAACACAGATACGCAGTATTTT
- | - | TRBJ1-5 | TRBV7-4 | CASSLPRDNQPQHF | TGTGCCAGCAGCTTGCCCCGGGATAATCAGCCCCAGCATTTT
- | - | TRBJ2-7 | TRBV2 | CASSFSYEQYF | TGTGCCAGCAGCTTCTCCTACGAGCAGTACTTC
TRBD1 | - | TRBJ2-7 | TRBV6-5 | CASSYSGTGDWEQYF | TGTGCCAGCAGTTACTCCGGGACAGGGGACTGGGAGCAGTACTTC
TRBD1 | - | TRBJ1-5 | TRBV23-1 | CASTPGTGGFQPQHF | TGCGCCAGCACCCCCGGGACAGGGGGCTTTCAGCCCCAGCATTTT
- | - | TRBJ1-3 | TRBV2 | CASIESQGSSGNTIYF | TGTGCCAGCATTGAATCACAGGGAAGCTCTGGAAACACCATATATTTT
TRBD2 | - | TRBJ2-5 | TRBV3-1/TRBV3-2 | CASSQTSGGFETQYF | TGTGCCAGCAGCCAGACTAGCGGGGGGTTTGAGACCCAGTACTTC
- | - | TRBJ2-1 | TRBV9 | CASSVGASFYNEQFF | TGTGCCAGCAGCGTAGGGGCTAGCTTTTACAATGAGCAGTTCTTC
- | - | TRBJ2-4 | TRBV7-2 | CASSLVGTTENIQYF | TGTGCCAGCAGCTTAGTGGGGACAACGGAGAACATTCAGTACTTC
- | - | TRBJ1-6 | TRBV2 | CASRLDASSYNSPLHF | TGTGCCAGCAGGCTCGACGCGAGCTCCTATAATTCACCCCTCCACTTT
TRBD1 | - | TRBJ1-2 | TRBV18 | CASSPRTGVGDGYTF | TGTGCCAGCTCACCACGGACAGGGGTAGGGGATGGCTACACCTTC
TRBD1 | - | TRBJ2-7 | TRBV6-1 | CASSLTGGKHYEQYF | TGTGCCAGCAGCCTCACAGGGGGCAAGCACTACGAGCAGTACTTC
- | - | TRBJ2-5 | TRBV5-1 | CASSQGSRQETQYF | TGCGCCAGCAGCCAGGGGAGCCGCCAAGAGACCCAGTACTTC
- | - | TRBJ2-7 | TRBV6-2/TRBV6-3 | CASSYPDGPKDEQYF | TGTGCCAGCAGTTACCCAGACGGACCGAAGGACGAGCAGTACTTC
TRBD2 | - | TRBJ2-2 | TRBV3-1/TRBV3-2 | CASRGGRGTGELFF | TGTGCCAGCAGGGGAGGGAGGGGCACCGGGGAGCTGTTTTTT
- | - | TRBJ2-7 | TRBV28 | CASSSVPPEQYF | TGTGCCAGCAGTTCCGTACCCCCGGAGCAGTACTTC
TRBD1 | - | TRBJ2-7 | TRBV10-3 | CAISSLRTGGYEQYF | TGTGCCATCAGCTCTCTCCGGACAGGTGGGTACGAGCAGTACTTC
TRBD2 | - | TRBJ2-3 | TRBV29-1 | CSVPAVAGGSTDTQYF | TGCAGCGTCCCTGCGGTAGCGGGAGGTAGCACAGATACGCAGTATTTT
- | - | TRBJ1-1 | TRBV29-1 | CSVGAGWGMNTEAFF | TGCAGCGTTGGAGCAGGGTGGGGGATGAACACTGAAGCTTTCTTT
- | - | TRBJ1-1 | TRBV4-1 | CASSQERGTEAFF | TGCGCCAGCAGCCAAGAACGAGGGACTGAAGCTTTCTTT